This entry describes one T cell receptor beta chain. The antigen remains unidentified. These data come from a study of shared clonotypes between healthy human individuals. Broader study findings: Relative to memory subsets, naive subsets generally showed larger estimated richness.

Researchers divided each subset's genomic DNA evenly across several immunoSEQ plates. Only in-frame clones appear in the TCRdb table, and some are missing; sequencing was by immunoSEQ multiplex PCR. The sample lists approximately 2,200,000 clones, about 92% seen once, with 1.5% to 2% in the top ten. CDR1 and CDR2 from the germline V gene are SEHNR and FQNEAQ (reference sequence). This CDR3 comprises 15 residues. J was trimmed by 0 bases and V by 4 bases; bases with no gene match: 2. CD45RO-negative, CCR7-selected cells formed the naive CD8 fraction, which excluded terminally differentiated effector memory CD45RA+ cells.

The sequence was collected from a man in his late teens or twenties in good health. Some clones in this sample may be carry-over from other donors' samples. Sequences were obtained from naive CD8+ T cells from PBMCs. This chain connects TRBV7-9 to TRBJ2-2, with 7 positions matching TRBD1. The CDR3 spells CASSSGQSNTGELFF. Here the CDR3 DNA reads TGTGCCAGCAGCTCGGGACAGTCGAACACCGGGGAGCTGTTTTTT.